The rows below give T cell receptor beta chains drawn from one sample of a study of cytomegalovirus exposure and HLA in healthy donors. Produced via immunoSEQ multiplex PCR; TCRdb's table is partial and in-frame only. The sample carries under 150,000 clones, about 84% recorded once. The specimen sequenced was PBMCs. The receptors originated from a woman aged 40 to 55 in good health and CMV-seropositive. Both conserved end residues are part of each CDR3. The D gene is left open where the match is weak. Not all rows give a size; the values are once, few, many and, for expanded clones, a class.

clone size,J gene,D gene,V gene,CDR3 protein,CDR3 DNA
.,TRBJ2-7,TRBD2,TRBV5-1,CASSLVGLARDEQYF,TGCGCCAGCAGCTTGGTGGGACTAGCTAGGGACGAGCAGTACTTC
few,TRBJ2-7,TRBD2,TRBV7-8,CASSLTGGSVYEQYF,TGTGCCAGCAGCTTAACTGGCGGGAGTGTATACGAGCAGTACTTC
.,TRBJ2-5,TRBD2,TRBV4-1,CASSQESSGHSGRRETQYF,TGCGCCAGCAGCCAAGAATCTTCGGGGCATAGCGGGAGGAGAGAGACCCAGTACTTC
once,TRBJ2-2,.,TRBV7-9,CSSSRQADTGELFF,TGTTCCAGCAGCCGACAGGCCGACACCGGGGAGCTGTTTTTT
.,TRBJ1-4,.,TRBV4-1,CASSRSGTQRNEKLFF,TGCGCCAGCAGCCGCAGCGGGACACAGAGGAATGAAAAACTGTTTTTT
.,TRBJ2-1,.,TRBV5-1,CASSYSQYWALPGNEQFF,TGCGCCAGCAGCTACTCTCAATACTGGGCTCTCCCAGGGAATGAGCAGTTCTTC
.,TRBJ2-2,TRBD1,TRBV5-1,CASSSPDRAGELFF,TGCGCCAGCAGCTCGCCGGACAGGGCCGGGGAGCTGTTTTTT
.,TRBJ1-2,.,TRBV6-5,CASSYSGLGNYGYTF,TGTGCCAGCAGTTACTCGGGGCTGGGGAACTATGGCTACACCTTC
.,TRBJ1-5,.,TRBV6-1,CASSEPERQPQHF,TGTGCCAGCAGTGAACCGGAGCGGCAGCCCCAGCATTTT
.,TRBJ1-2,.,TRBV6-7,CASSYSTRPGGYTF,TGTGCCAGCAGTTACTCAACAAGGCCCGGGGGCTACACCTTC
few,TRBJ2-1,.,TRBV5-1,CASSVRITSYNEQFF,TGCGCCAGCAGCGTTAGAATAACTTCCTACAATGAGCAGTTCTTC
.,TRBJ2-7,TRBD2,TRBV29-1,CSARPTSGSYEQYF,TGCAGCGCGAGACCAACTAGCGGCTCCTACGAGCAGTACTTC
.,TRBJ2-1,TRBD2,TRBV7-3,CASSPRSGPEQFF,TGTGCCAGCAGCCCACGTAGCGGGCCTGAGCAGTTCTTC
few,TRBJ2-7,.,TRBV7-7,CASSLGPGDYEQYF,TGTGCTAGCAGCTTAGGGCCCGGGGACTACGAGCAGTACTTC
.,TRBJ1-4,.,TRBV19,CASSIDQRGGKLFF,TGTGCCAGTAGTATAGATCAGAGAGGGGGAAAACTGTTTTTT
.,TRBJ2-7,.,TRBV6-6,CASSKGLIYEQYF,TGTGCCAGCAGTAAAGGACTAATCTACGAGCAGTACTTC
.,TRBJ2-1,TRBD2,TRBV6-1,CASGRGLVPYNEQFF,TGTGCCAGCGGAAGAGGACTAGTCCCCTACAATGAGCAGTTCTTC
.,TRBJ2-7,TRBD2,TRBV9,CASSVGAGGSYEQYF,TGTGCCAGCAGCGTAGGGGCGGGAGGGTCCTACGAGCAGTACTTC
.,TRBJ2-3,TRBD2,TRBV11-3,CASSAGVSADTQYF,TGTGCCAGCTCAGCGGGAGTTAGCGCAGATACGCAGTATTTT
.,TRBJ2-1,.,TRBV11-1,CASSLDWAGEQFF,TGTGCCAGCAGTTTGGACTGGGCGGGTGAGCAGTTCTTC
few,TRBJ1-5,TRBD1,TRBV7-3,CASTLGQRNQPQHF,TGTGCCAGCACCCTGGGACAGAGAAATCAGCCCCAGCATTTT
.,TRBJ1-3,.,TRBV10-2,CASSEAGFSGNTIYF,TGCGCCAGCAGTGAGGCAGGATTCTCTGGAAACACCATATATTTT
few,TRBJ2-7,TRBD1,TRBV5-6,CASSFGTGGSYEQYF,TGTGCCAGCAGCTTTGGGACAGGGGGCTCCTACGAGCAGTACTTC
.,TRBJ2-6,.,TRBV19,CATSEGSGANVLTF,TGTGCCACCTCAGAGGGCTCTGGGGCCAACGTCCTGACTTTC
.,TRBJ2-1,TRBD2,TRBV5-1,CASSPARTSGNYNEQFF,TGCGCCAGCAGCCCCGCTCGGACTAGCGGGAATTACAATGAGCAGTTCTTC